The next 31 T cell receptor beta chains were all read from a single sample in a study. Clones were read by immunoSEQ multiplex PCR, and TCRdb kept only the in-frame ones, dropping some. Seen here are around 50,000 clones, 85% to 95% observed once, and the top ten hold about 10%. The sample consisted of PBMCs. All receptors come from a man aged 35 to 55 with rheumatoid arthritis.

The chain carries TRBV28 and TRBJ1-5, with D possibly matching TRBD1 (6 bases). Germline CDR1 and CDR2: MDHEN and SYDVKM. The germline V and J ends were trimmed by 8 bases and 1 base, with 15 bases remaining between them. There are 15 residues in the CDR3. CDR3 loop: CASVRDNQSNQPQHF. CDR3 nucleotides: TGTGCCAGCGTCCGGGACAATCAAAGCAATCAGCCCCAGCATTTT.

The CDR3: CASSLDLGDEAFF. The CDR3 nucleotides are TGTGCCAGCAGCTTAGATCTAGGGGATGAAGCTTTCTTT. This chain uses TRBV11-2 with TRBJ1-1; weak D call: TRBD1 (5 bases). Trimming left V 0 bases short and J 7 bases short, with 9 bases between. This CDR3 is built from 13 residues. From germline, CDR1 is SGHAT and CDR2 FQNNGV.

This rearrangement joins TRBV20-1 to TRBJ2-3; D possibly corresponds to TRBD2 (7 bases). The ends were cut back, 3 bases at V and 6 bases at J, with 10 bases in the middle. CDR3 size: 12 residues. The germline V gene encodes CDR1 DFQATT and CDR2 SNEGSKA (reference sequence). The CDR3 DNA follows: TGCAGTGCTAGTGGGGGGGGCGATACGCAGTATTTT. This translates into CSASGGGDTQYF.

This clone was detected only once. The chain links TRBV24-1 to TRBJ1-1; 9 positions agree with TRBD1. Germline V CDR1 and CDR2: KGHDR, SFDVKD. V lost 5 bases to trimming and J lost 1 base; unmatched junction nucleotides: 4. The CDR3 sequence is 15 residues long. The CDR3 DNA is TGTGCCACCAGTGTAAGGGACAGGGAGAACACTGAAGCTTTCTTT. As protein: CATSVRDRENTEAFF.

This chain uses TRBV9 with TRBJ2-1, with D perhaps matching TRBD1 (7 bases). CDR1 SGDLS and CDR2 YYNGEE come from the germline V gene. Trimming cost V 3 bases and J 7 bases, with 11 bases left between them. The CDR3 is made up of 13 amino acids. In nucleotides, the CDR3 is TGTGCCAGCAGCGCACCAGGGGGGAATGAGCAGTTCTTC. This encodes CASSAPGGNEQFF.

The genes are TRBV9 and TRBJ2-7; 7 nucleotides match TRBD1. The CDR3 consists of 13 residues. J lost 5 bases, V lost 4 bases, and 6 bases had no gene match. Germline V gives CDR1 SGDLS, CDR2 YYNGEE. Here the CDR3 DNA reads TGTGCCAGCAGCTATAGGACAGGTAACGAGCAGTACTTC. Translation gives CASSYRTGNEQYF.

The chain joins TRBV24-1 to TRBJ2-1; D tentatively fits TRBD1 or TRBD2 (5 bases each). Germline CDR1 and CDR2: KGHDR and SFDVKD. The CDR3 is made up of 14 amino acids. The germline V and J ends were trimmed by 6 bases and 5 bases, with 13 bases remaining between them. The chain's CDR3 is CATSRRDRDNEQFF. The CDR3 nucleotides are TGTGCCACCAGTCGCCGGGACCGCGACAATGAGCAGTTCTTC.

This clone was counted a single time. One end of the junction varies from germline; a read error may be responsible. This sequence joins TRBV7-7 and TRBJ2-1; 12 nucleotides match TRBD2. The CDR3 totals 19 residues. Germline assignment: CDR1 SSHAT and CDR2 FNYEAQ (reference sequence). CDR3 amino acids: CASSSGLAGWGTSRSEQFF. The CDR3 DNA is TGTGCTAGCAGCTCGGGACTAGCGGGTTGGGGGACTAGCAGAAGTGAGCAGTTCTTC.

The genes are TRBV27 and TRBJ2-7; the match to TRBD2 covers 15 bases. CDR1 is MNHEY, CDR2 SMNVEV, per germline (reference sequence). V lost 5 bases and J lost 7; bases outside the gene matches: 6. This CDR3 comprises 15 residues. In DNA form, the CDR3 reads TGTGCCAGCAGTCCGGGACTAGCGGGAGGCGGTGAGCAGTACTTC. Translated: CASSPGLAGGGEQYF.

The chain joins TRBV25-1 to TRBJ2-7; weak D call: TRBD2 (5 bases). V was cut by 5 bases and J by 4 bases, with 12 bases left in between. Germline CDR1 is MGHDK and CDR2 is SYGVNS. The CDR3 sequence is 13 residues long. CDR3 sequence reads: CASSKPGLYEQYF. As DNA, the CDR3 is TGTGCCAGCAGTAAACCGGGGTTATACGAGCAGTACTTC.

The chain carries TRBV6-4 and TRBJ2-7; 10 nucleotides agree with TRBD1. CDR1 MRHNA and CDR2 SNTAGT come from the germline V gene. This CDR3 has 13 residues. The J segment lost 11 bases and the V segment lost 0 bases, leaving 4 bases of the junction unmatched. The CDR3 nucleotides are TGTGCCAGCAGTGACTCGGACAGGGGGGAGAAGTACTTC. Its protein is CASSDSDRGEKYF.

The J gene is TRBJ1-3, the V gene TRBV7-9, with TRBD1 as a possible D gene (6 bases). Trimming shortened V by 5 bases and J by 0 bases, and 14 bases separated the two germline ends. This CDR3 contains 16 residues. Germline values: CDR1 SEHNR, CDR2 FQNEAQ (reference sequence). CDR3 protein: CASSPQGALSGNTIYF. CDR3 nucleotides: TGTGCCAGCAGCCCACAGGGAGCCCTCTCTGGAAACACCATATATTTT. The whole variable domain, filled in from reference TRBV7-9 and TRBJ1-3, reads DTGVSQNPRHKITKRGQNVTFRCDPISEHNRLYWYRQTLGQGPEFLTYFQNEAQLEKSRLLSDRFSAERPKGSFSTLEIQRTEQGDSAMYLCASSPQGALSGNTIYFGEGSWLTVV.

The chain links TRBV19 to TRBJ2-3; either TRBD1 or TRBD2 may fit D (6 bases each). Looked up from germline, CDR1 is LNHDA and CDR2 is SQIVND (reference sequence). The CDR3 totals 14 residues. V gave up 4 bases and J gave up 0 bases, with 8 bases separating them. CDR3 nucleotides: TGTGCCAGTAGTAGCGGGACAAGCACAGATACGCAGTATTTT. It encodes CASSSGTSTDTQYF. Full variable domain (remainder filled in from reference TRBV19 and TRBJ2-3): DGGITQSPKYLFRKEGQNVTLSCEQNLNHDAMYWYRQDPGQGLRLIYYSQIVNDFQKGDIAEGYSVSREKKESFPLTVTSAQKNPTAFYLCASSSGTSTDTQYFGPGTRLTVL.

V gene TRBV10-1 combines with J gene TRBJ2-1, with 8 bases matching TRBD1. This CDR3 has 15 amino acids. The junction had 5 bases not matched to a gene; V was cut back by 0 bases and J by 7 bases. CDR1 is WNHNN and CDR2 is SYGVQD in the germline V gene (reference sequence). CDR3 amino acids: CASSESGQGANEQFF. The CDR3 DNA follows: TGCGCCAGCAGTGAGTCAGGGCAGGGGGCAAATGAGCAGTTCTTC.

The CDR3 DNA is TGCGCCAGCAGCTTGGGCTATGGCTACACCTTC. This codes for CASSLGYGYTF. J is TRBJ1-2 and V is TRBV5-1; D call uncertain. CDR1 SGHRS and CDR2 YFSETQ come from the germline V gene. This CDR3 contains 11 residues. V was trimmed by 0 bases and J by 4 bases, leaving 1 base between them.

V is TRBV7-6 and J is TRBJ1-5; D possibly corresponds to TRBD1 (6 bases). The germline gives CDR1 SGHVS, CDR2 FNYEAQ. The length of the CDR3 is 15 residues. V was clipped by 1 base and J by 4 bases, with 11 bases between them. CDR3 sequence: CASSLGWDKNQPQHF. CDR3 DNA sequence: TGTGCCAGCAGCTTAGGCTGGGACAAGAATCAGCCCCAGCATTTT.

V usage is TRBV20-1 and J usage is TRBJ2-1; tentative D call: TRBD1 (6 bases). V was shortened by 3 bases and J by 3 bases, with 30 bases between the two germline ends. The CDR3 is 20 amino acids. Per the germline V gene, CDR1 is DFQATT and CDR2 is SNEGSKA (reference sequence). Written as DNA, the CDR3 is TGCAGTGCTAGTGACGCGGGCCTCAACTCGGGACCCAGGGGCTACAATGAGCAGTTCTTC. The encoded protein is CSASDAGLNSGPRGYNEQFF.

This clone occurred once. The chain employs TRBV5-1 and TRBJ1-2, with D hard to call. The CDR3 is 13 amino acids. The V end lost 0 bases, the J end lost 2 bases, and 5 bases lay between the germline ends. The germline gives CDR1 SGHRS, CDR2 YFSETQ. The CDR3 region is CASSLDTNYGYTF. CDR3 DNA sequence: TGCGCCAGCAGCTTGGACACGAACTATGGCTACACCTTC.

The sample holds one count of this clone. CDR3 sequence reads: CASSLWSGGQSMDEQYF. DNA of the CDR3: TGTGCCAGCAGTTTATGGTCTGGGGGACAGAGCATGGACGAGCAGTACTTC. The chain links TRBV28 to TRBJ2-7, with 7 bases fitting TRBD1. Trimming took 0 bases from V and 5 from J; bases not matched to a gene: 13. The CDR3 loop spans 17 amino acids. CDR1 and CDR2 (germline): MDHEN, SYDVKM.

This clone occurred a few times. V and J are TRBV3-1 (or the pseudogene TRBV3-2) and TRBJ1-2, with D unclear. CDR3 size: 11 residues. Trimming removed 3 bases from V and 7 bases from J, with 6 bases in between. In germline, CDR1 is LGHDT, CDR2 YNNKEL (reference sequence). The CDR3 bases are TGTGCCAGCAGCCAGAGTGGTGGCTACACCTTC. It is translated as CASSQSGGYTF.

The V and J genes are TRBV7-3 and TRBJ2-1; possible D gene TRBD2, 5 bases. The length of the CDR3 is 14 residues. Deletions cut 2 bases from V and 8 bases from J, with 13 bases between. The germline CDR1 and CDR2 sequences are SGHTA and FQGTGA. The CDR3 nucleotides read TGTGCCAGCAGCTTACAAACTAGTGGCGATGAGCAGTTCTTC. Residues: CASSLQTSGDEQFF.

V gene TRBV24-1 combines with J gene TRBJ2-7, with D possibly TRBD1 on 6 matching bases. This CDR3 spans 16 amino acids. Germline lookup yields CDR1 KGHDR and CDR2 SFDVKD. V lost 2 bases and J lost 2, with 15 bases in between. The chain's CDR3 is CATSDSSGHRPYEQYF. As DNA, the CDR3 is TGTGCCACCAGTGATTCATCGGGACACCGTCCCTACGAGCAGTACTTC.

The chain couples TRBV15 to TRBJ2-3; TRBD2 matches 7 bases. This CDR3 spans 15 amino acids. V was pared by 2 bases and J by 0 bases, with 2 bases of the junction left unmatched. Germline loops: CDR1 LNHNV, CDR2 YYDKDF (reference sequence). The CDR3 DNA sequence: TGTGCCACCAGCAGATTAGCGGGTAGCACAGATACGCAGTATTTT. It yields the protein CATSRLAGSTDTQYF.

V and J are TRBV6-1 and TRBJ1-2; TRBD1 is a possible D gene (6 bases). CDR1 is MNHNS, CDR2 SASEGT, per germline. The CDR3 totals 14 residues. V was trimmed by 1 base and J by 8 bases, leaving 14 bases between them. The CDR3 region is CASSEGTAIGGYTF. Here the CDR3 DNA reads TGTGCCAGCAGTGAAGGGACAGCCATCGGAGGCTACACCTTC.

This sequence joins TRBV10-3 and TRBJ2-1; possible D gene TRBD1, 5 bases. This CDR3 is built from 14 residues. Germline CDR1 is ENHRY and CDR2 is SYGVKD. V was pared by 9 bases and J by 10 bases, with 22 bases between. The CDR3 region has the DNA TGTGCCATTCGACCGAATCTGGGGCAACAAGAGCAGTTCTTC. Translated: CAIRPNLGQQEQFF.

Only one count was recorded for this clone. The chain has TRBV28 and TRBJ2-5; a weak D match, TRBD2 (6 bases). This CDR3 contains 12 residues. V dropped 10 bases and J dropped 7 bases, with 16 bases sitting between them. CDR1 and CDR2 (germline): MDHEN, SYDVKM. The CDR3 region has the DNA TGTGCCACCTCTCCGGGAGCGGGGACCCAGTACTTC. Amino acids: CATSPGAGTQYF.

This clone was seen only once. V gene TRBV5-1 combines with J gene TRBJ1-2, with D hard to call. CDR1 and CDR2 from the germline V gene are SGHRS and YFSETQ. The CDR3 consists of 13 residues. V lost 2 bases and J 6 bases, leaving 11 bases between the germline ends. The CDR3 DNA reads TGCGCCAGCAGCTTCTCGCCGGAGAATGGCTACACCTTC. This codes for CASSFSPENGYTF.

CDR3 region: CSEGGAADTQYF. The CDR3 DNA follows: TGCAGCGAAGGGGGGGCCGCAGATACGCAGTATTTT. J is TRBJ2-3 and V is TRBV29-1; tentative D call: TRBD2 (7 bases). V lost 7 bases and J 4 bases, leaving 12 bases between the germline ends. Germline V CDR1 and CDR2: SQVTM, ANQGSEA. The CDR3 length is 12 residues.

The rearrangement joins TRBV4-1 to TRBJ1-6, with TRBD1 matching over 10 bases. After removal of 1 base from V and 14 bases from J, the junction contained 8 bases not matched to a gene. The CDR3 length is 15 residues. Germline lookup yields CDR1 MGHRA and CDR2 YSYEKL. The chain's CDR3 is CASSQGDRGQFTLHF. CDR3 coding DNA: TGCGCCAGCAGCCAAGGGGACAGGGGACAATTCACCCTCCACTTT.

A note on this clone: The sample contains more than one DNA sequence encoding this CDR3. The J gene is TRBJ1-4, the V gene TRBV7-2; TRBD1 agrees at 7 bases. The J segment lost 3 bases and the V segment lost 5 bases, leaving 3 bases of the junction unmatched. The CDR3 has 14 residues. Germline assignment: CDR1 SGHTA and CDR2 FQGNSA. CDR3 bases: TGTGCCAGCAGCCTCGGGACAGCTAATGAAAAACTGTTTTTT. It yields the protein CASSLGTANEKLFF.

In its sample, this clone was seen once. The genes are TRBV3-1 (or the pseudogene TRBV3-2) and TRBJ2-7; a weak D match, TRBD2 (5 bases). Trimming stripped 3 bases from V and 4 bases from J, with 16 bases between. Germline lookup yields CDR1 LGHDT and CDR2 YNNKEL (reference sequence). CDR3 length: 15 residues. The CDR3 region is CASSHITARGYEQYF. The CDR3 DNA is TGTGCCAGCAGCCATATCACAGCACGGGGATACGAGCAGTACTTC.